This entry features one T cell receptor (beta chain) sequence. Antigen: not known. These data belong to a study of vaccination effects on CD4 cells after COVID-19. Study background: Each participant was given two doses of one vaccine (BNT162b2 or mRNA-1273). Whole-study results and caveats: Convalescents' post-vaccination spike-reactive clones were chiefly new, vaccine-induced ones.

Expansion of antigen-specific CD4+ T cells with viral peptide pools was carried out by the ViraFEST assay before sequencing. Researchers isolated CD4+ T cells once roughly nine days of culture had elapsed. Between March and December 2020, the person had a SARS-CoV-2 infection that PCR confirmed. TCRdb keeps only in-frame clones here, not all; method: immunoSEQ multiplex PCR. The sample contains about 26,000 clones, approximately 80% of which appear only once. Material: CD4+ T cells from PBMCs cultured with HCoV-NL63 spike peptides, obtained before COVID-19 vaccination. The sequence derives from a human donor who had a prior SARS-CoV-2 infection.

CDR3 residues: CASSGPWRSQPQHF. CDR3 nucleotide sequence: TGTGCCAGCAGTGGACCCTGGAGGTCACAGCCCCAGCATTTT. The chain has TRBV2 and TRBJ1-5; no definite D call. The V end was cut by 4 bases, the J end by 7 bases, with 14 bases between. CDR3 length equals 14 residues. The V gene's germline CDR1 is SNHLY and CDR2 FYNNEI.